The sequence of this T cell receptor beta chain was determined in a study of T-cell reconstitution after alpha-beta-depleted transplantation in children. Notes on the study in general: Surviving recipient T cells and intrathymic progenitors accounted for some patients' high TCRbeta diversity at day 60. As was reported, about two months after transplant, alpha-beta T cells came from several hundred expanded graft clones. When one year had passed after transplant, most T-cell counts and diversity came from newly produced T cells.

TCRbeta library preparation incorporated unique molecular identifiers. TCRdb recomputed calls from the PCR reads with MiXCR, one row per CDR3 protein. In the table there are nearly 250,000 distinct CDR3 sequences, roughly 7.7% of which are singletons. This clonotype was seen only a few times. What it recognizes is unknown. J was trimmed by 1 base and V by 11 bases; bases with no gene match: 21. This CDR3 is built from 18 residues. Germline CDR1 SNHLY, CDR2 FYNNEI. The clonotype comes from a male patient younger than 18 who had a stem cell transplant for acute lymphoblastic leukemia, so the T cells may come from the graft donor. The sequencing used PBMCs, mostly from graft donor cells, collected 180 days after TCRalphabeta/CD19-depleted stem cell transplant. The chain has TRBV2 and TRBJ2-7; 9 bases map to TRBD1. DNA of the CDR3: TGTGCCTTCAGTTTTAGGTCATGGGACAGGGCAGGGTCCTACGAGCAGTACTTC. Translation gives CAFSFRSWDRAGSYEQYF.